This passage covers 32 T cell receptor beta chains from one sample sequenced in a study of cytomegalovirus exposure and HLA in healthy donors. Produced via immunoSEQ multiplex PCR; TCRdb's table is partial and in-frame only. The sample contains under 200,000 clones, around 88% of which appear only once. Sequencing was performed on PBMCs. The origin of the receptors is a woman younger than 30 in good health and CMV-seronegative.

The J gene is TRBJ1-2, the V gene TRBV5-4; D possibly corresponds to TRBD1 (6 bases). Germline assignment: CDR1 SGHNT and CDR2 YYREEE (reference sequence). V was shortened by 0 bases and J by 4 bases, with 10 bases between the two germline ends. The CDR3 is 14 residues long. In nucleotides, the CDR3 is TGTGCCAGCAGCTTGGACCAGGGGTCCTATGGCTACACCTTC. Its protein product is CASSLDQGSYGYTF. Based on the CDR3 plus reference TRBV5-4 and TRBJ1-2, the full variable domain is ETGVTQSPTHLIKTRGQQVTLRCSSQSGHNTVSWYQQALGQGPQFIFQYYREEENGRGNFPPRFSGLQFPNYSSELNVNALELDDSALYLCASSLDQGSYGYTFGSGTRLTVV.

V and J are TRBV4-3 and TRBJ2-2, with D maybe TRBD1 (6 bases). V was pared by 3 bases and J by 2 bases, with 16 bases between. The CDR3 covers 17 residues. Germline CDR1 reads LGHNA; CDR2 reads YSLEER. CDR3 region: CASSQAPPGVNTGELFF. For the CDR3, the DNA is TGCGCCAGCAGCCAGGCTCCCCCAGGGGTAAACACCGGGGAGCTGTTTTTT.

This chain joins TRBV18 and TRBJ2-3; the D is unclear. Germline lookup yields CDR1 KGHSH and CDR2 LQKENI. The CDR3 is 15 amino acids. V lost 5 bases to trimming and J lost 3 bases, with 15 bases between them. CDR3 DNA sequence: TGTGCCAGCTCAACCGGAGTCGATAGAACAGATACGCAGTATTTT. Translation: CASSTGVDRTDTQYF.

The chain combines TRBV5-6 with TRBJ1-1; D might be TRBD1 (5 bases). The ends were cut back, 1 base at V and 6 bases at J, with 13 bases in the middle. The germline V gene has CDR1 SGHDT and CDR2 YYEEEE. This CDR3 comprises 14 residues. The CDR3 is CASSLFSRDSEAFF. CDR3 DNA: TGTGCCAGCAGCTTGTTCTCCAGGGACTCTGAAGCTTTCTTT. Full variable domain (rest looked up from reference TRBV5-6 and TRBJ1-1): DAGVTQSPTHLIKTRGQQVTLRCSPKSGHDTVSWYQQALGQGPQFIFQYYEEEERQRGNFPDRFSGHQFPNYSSELNVNALLLGDSALYLCASSLFSRDSEAFFGQGTRLTVV.

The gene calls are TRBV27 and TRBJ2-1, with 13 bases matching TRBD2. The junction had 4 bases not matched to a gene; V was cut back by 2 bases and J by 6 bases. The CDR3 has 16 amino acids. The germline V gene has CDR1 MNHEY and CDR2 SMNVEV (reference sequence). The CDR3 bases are TGTGCCAGCAGTTTACGGGGGACTAGCGGGACCAATGAGCAGTTCTTC. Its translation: CASSLRGTSGTNEQFF.

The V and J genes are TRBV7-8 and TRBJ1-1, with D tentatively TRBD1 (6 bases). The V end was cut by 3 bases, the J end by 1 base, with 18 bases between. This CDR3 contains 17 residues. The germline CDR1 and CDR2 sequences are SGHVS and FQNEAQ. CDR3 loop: CASSFIRQGRRNTEAFF. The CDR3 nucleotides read TGTGCCAGCAGCTTCATTCGGCAGGGGCGCAGGAACACTGAAGCTTTCTTT.

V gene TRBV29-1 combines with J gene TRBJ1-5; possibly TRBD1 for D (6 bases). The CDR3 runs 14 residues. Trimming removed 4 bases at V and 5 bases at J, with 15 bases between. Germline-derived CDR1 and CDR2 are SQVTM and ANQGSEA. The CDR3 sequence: CSVAESNRDQPQHF. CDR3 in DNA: TGCAGCGTTGCCGAATCCAACAGGGATCAGCCCCAGCATTTT.

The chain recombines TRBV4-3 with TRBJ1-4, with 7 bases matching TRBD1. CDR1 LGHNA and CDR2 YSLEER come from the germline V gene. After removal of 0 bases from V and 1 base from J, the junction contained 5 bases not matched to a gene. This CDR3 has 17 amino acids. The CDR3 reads CASSQDPRGLTNEKLFF. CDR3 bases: TGCGCCAGCAGCCAAGATCCCAGGGGGTTAACTAATGAAAAACTGTTTTTT.

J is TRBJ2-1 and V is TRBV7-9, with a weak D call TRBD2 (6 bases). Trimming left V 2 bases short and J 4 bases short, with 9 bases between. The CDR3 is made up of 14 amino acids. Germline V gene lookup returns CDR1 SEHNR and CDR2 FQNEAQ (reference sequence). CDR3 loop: CASSLPGEYNEQFF. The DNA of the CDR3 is TGTGCCAGCAGCTTACCGGGGGAGTACAATGAGCAGTTCTTC.

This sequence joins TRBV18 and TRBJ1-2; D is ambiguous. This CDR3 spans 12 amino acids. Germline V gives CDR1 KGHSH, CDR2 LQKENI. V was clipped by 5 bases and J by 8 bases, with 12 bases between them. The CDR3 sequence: CASSSAVQGYTF. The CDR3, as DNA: TGTGCCAGCTCATCCGCAGTCCAGGGCTACACCTTC.

The CDR3 DNA reads TGTGCCAGCAGTACACAGGGAGACACTGAAGCTTTCTTT. Translating it yields CASSTQGDTEAFF. The rearrangement uses TRBV28 and TRBJ1-1, with a tentative D call TRBD1 (6 bases). The CDR3 runs 13 residues. The ends were cut back, 5 bases at V and 3 bases at J, with 10 bases in the middle. Germline assignment: CDR1 MDHEN and CDR2 SYDVKM.

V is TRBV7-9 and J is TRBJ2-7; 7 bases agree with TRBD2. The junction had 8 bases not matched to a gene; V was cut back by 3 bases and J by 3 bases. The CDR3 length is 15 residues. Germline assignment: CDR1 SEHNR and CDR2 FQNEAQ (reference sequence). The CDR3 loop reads CASSLGSSGDYEQYF. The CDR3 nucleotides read TGTGCCAGCAGCTTGGGTTCTAGCGGAGACTACGAGCAGTACTTC.

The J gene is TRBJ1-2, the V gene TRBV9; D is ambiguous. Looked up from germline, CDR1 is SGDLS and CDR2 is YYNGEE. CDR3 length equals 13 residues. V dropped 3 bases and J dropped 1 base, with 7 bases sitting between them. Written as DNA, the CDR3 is TGTGCCAGCAGCGCGGGATATAACTATGGCTACACCTTC. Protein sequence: CASSAGYNYGYTF.

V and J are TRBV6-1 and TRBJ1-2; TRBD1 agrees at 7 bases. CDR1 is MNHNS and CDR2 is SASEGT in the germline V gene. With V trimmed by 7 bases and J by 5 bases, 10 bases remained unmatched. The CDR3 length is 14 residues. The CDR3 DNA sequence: TGTGCCAGCATTGCACCCGGGACAGATTATGGCTACACCTTC. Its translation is CASIAPGTDYGYTF.

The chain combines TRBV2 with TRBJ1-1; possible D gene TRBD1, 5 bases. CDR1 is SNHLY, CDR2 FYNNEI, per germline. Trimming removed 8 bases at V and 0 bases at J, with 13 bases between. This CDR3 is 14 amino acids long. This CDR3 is CASLLEGLNTEAFF. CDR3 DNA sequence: TGTGCCAGCTTGTTGGAGGGGCTGAACACTGAAGCTTTCTTT.

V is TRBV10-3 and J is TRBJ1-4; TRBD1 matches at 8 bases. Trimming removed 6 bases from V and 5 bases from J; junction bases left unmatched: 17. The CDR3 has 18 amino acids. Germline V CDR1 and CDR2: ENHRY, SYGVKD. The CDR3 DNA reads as TGTGCCATCAGCCAAGGACAGGGCAGACTGGGGGGCAATGAAAAACTGTTTTTT. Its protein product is CAISQGQGRLGGNEKLFF.

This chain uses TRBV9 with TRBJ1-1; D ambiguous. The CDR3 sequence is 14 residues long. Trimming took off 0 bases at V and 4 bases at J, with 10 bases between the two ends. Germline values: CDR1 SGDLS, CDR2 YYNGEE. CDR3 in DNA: TGTGCCAGCAGCGTAGGCCCGCTTAGCACTGAAGCTTTCTTT. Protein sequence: CASSVGPLSTEAFF. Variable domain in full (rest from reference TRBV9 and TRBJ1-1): DSGVTQTPKHLITATGQRVTLRCSPRSGDLSVYWYQQSLDQGLQFLIQYYNGEERAKGNILERFSAQQFPDLHSELNLSSLELGDSALYFCASSVGPLSTEAFFGQGTRLTVV.

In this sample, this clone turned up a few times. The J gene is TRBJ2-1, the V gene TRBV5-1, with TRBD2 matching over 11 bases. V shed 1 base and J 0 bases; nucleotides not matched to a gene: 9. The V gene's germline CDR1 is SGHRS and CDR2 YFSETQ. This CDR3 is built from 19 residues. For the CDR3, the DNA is TGCGCCAGCAGCTTGTCGGCCCGACTAGCGGGGTTCTCCTACAATGAGCAGTTCTTC. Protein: CASSLSARLAGFSYNEQFF.

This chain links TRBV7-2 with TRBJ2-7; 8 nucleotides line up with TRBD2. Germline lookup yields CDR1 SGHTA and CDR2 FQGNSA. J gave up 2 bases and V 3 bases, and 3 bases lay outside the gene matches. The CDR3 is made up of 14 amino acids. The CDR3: CASSFSSGTYEQYF. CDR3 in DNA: TGTGCCAGCAGCTTTAGTAGCGGGACCTACGAGCAGTACTTC.

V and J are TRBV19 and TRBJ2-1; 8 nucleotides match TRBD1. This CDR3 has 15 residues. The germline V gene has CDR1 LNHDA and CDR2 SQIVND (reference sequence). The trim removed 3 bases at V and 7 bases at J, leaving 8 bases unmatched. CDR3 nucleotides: TGTGCCAGTAGTATCAGGGGGCTAGTTGAGAATGAGCAGTTCTTC. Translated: CASSIRGLVENEQFF.

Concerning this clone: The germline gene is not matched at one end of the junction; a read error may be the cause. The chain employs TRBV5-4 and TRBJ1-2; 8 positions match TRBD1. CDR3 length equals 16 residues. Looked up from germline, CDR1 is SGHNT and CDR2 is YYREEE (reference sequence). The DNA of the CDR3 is TGTGCCAGCAGCCGGATTACCACTTCAGGGGGCGTCCGGCTCGCCTTC. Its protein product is CASSRITTSGGVRLAF.

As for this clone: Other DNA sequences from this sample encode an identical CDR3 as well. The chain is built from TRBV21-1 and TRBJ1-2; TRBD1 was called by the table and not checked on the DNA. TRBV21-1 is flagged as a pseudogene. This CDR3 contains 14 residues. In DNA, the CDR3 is TGTGCCAGCAGCAAGGGGCGGAGAAACTATGGCTACACCTTC. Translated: CASSKGRRNYGYTF.

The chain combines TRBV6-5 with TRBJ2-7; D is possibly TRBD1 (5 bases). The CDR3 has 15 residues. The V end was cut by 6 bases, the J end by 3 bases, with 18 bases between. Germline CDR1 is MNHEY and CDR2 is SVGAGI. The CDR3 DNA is TGTGCCAGCAGCCCTGTTCCAGGGTATATCTACGAGCAGTACTTC. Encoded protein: CASSPVPGYIYEQYF.

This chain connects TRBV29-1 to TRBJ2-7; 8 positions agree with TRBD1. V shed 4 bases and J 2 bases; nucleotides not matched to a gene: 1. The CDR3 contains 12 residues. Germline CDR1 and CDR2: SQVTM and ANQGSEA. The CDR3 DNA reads TGCAGCGTTGTGACAGGGGCCTACGAGCAGTACTTC. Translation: CSVVTGAYEQYF.

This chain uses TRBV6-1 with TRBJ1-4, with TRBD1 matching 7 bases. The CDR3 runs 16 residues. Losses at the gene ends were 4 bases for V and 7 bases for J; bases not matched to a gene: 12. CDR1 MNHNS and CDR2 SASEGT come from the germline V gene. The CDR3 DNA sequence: TGTGCCAGCAGTGTTAGGGGGCGGAAATTAGGTGAAAAACTGTTTTTT. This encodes CASSVRGRKLGEKLFF.

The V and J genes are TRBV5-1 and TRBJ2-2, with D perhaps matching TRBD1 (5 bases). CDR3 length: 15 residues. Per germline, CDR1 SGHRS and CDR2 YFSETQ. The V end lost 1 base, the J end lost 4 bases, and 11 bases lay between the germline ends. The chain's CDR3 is CASSLRQGGTGELFF. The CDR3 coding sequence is TGCGCCAGCAGCTTGAGGCAGGGCGGCACCGGGGAGCTGTTTTTT.

DNA for the CDR3: TGTGCCAGTAGTATAGGGGGGGGACTAGCGGGAGGACGATCGTATGAGCAGTTCTTC. Translating gives CASSIGGGLAGGRSYEQFF. The chain combines TRBV19 with TRBJ2-1; TRBD2 matches 15 bases. The CDR3 spans 19 residues. CDR1 is LNHDA and CDR2 is SQIVND in the germline V gene (reference sequence). The junction had 12 bases not matched to a gene; V was cut back by 1 base and J by 8 bases.

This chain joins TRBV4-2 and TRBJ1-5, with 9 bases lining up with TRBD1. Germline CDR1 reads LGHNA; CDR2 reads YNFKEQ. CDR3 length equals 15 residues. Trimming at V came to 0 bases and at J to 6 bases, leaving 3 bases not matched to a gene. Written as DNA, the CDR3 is TGTGCCAGCAGCCAAGACCCGACAGGGGGTCAGCCCCAGCATTTT. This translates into CASSQDPTGGQPQHF.

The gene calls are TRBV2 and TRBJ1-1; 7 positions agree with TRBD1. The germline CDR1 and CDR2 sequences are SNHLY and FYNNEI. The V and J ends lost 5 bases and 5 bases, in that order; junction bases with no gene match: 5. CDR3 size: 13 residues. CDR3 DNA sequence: TGTGCCAGCAGTCTAACAGGGGCGACTGAAGCTTTCTTT. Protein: CASSLTGATEAFF.

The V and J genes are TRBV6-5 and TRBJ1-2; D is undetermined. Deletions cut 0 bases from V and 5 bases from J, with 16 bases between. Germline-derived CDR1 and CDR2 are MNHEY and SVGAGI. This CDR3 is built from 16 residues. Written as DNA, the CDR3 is TGTGCCAGCAGTTACTCGGGAGCGGAAGCCGGGTATGGCTACACCTTC. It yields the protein CASSYSGAEAGYGYTF.

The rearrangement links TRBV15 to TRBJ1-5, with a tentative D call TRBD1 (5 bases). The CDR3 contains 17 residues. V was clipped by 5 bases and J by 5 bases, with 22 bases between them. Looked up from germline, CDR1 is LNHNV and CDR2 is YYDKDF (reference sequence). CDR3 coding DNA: TGTGCCACCAGCTTCGACCTAATTATAACAGGTGATCAGCCCCAGCATTTT. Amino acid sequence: CATSFDLIITGDQPQHF.

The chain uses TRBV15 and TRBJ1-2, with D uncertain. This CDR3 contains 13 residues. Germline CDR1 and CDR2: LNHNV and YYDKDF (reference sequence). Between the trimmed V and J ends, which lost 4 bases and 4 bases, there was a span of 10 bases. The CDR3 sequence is CATSTAVLYGYTF. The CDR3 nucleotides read TGTGCCACCAGCACCGCGGTACTCTATGGCTACACCTTC.